Sequencing of this T cell receptor (beta chain) was carried out in a study of T cell repertoires in cytomegalovirus infection (dated by TCRdb to the late 2010s). About the study as a whole: Recently identified HLA-C-restricted CMV epitopes, whose presentation resists viral immunomodulation, were targeted by peptide stimulations together with well-studied HLA-B-restricted epitopes. Donor HLA type was relevant to the analysis, as public TCR beta signatures indicated carriage of CMV infection together with the matching HLA type. Broad study findings and their caveats: The ex vivo response was dominated by HLA-C-restricted CMV-specific TCR beta clonotypes, which also provided the single most frequent clonotype in two of eight donors. In both this cohort and an independent approximately 350-donor cohort, the cumulative frequency of public TCR beta family members distinguished carriers of CMV infection plus the relevant HLA type.

Per the publication, the treatment or condition label means: in vitro stimulation with specific CMV peptide epitopes to enrich CMV-specific T cells. For sequencing, an Illumina HiSeq 1500 was employed. The public sequencing data were trimmed at Q25 with fastp and processed into clonotypes with MiXCR by TCRdb, which kept only in-frame beta chains. Rows are unified per CDR3 protein, each entry keeping the most common DNA and genes. This sample is represented by roughly 990,000 distinct CDR3 sequences; roughly 30% of them were singletons. The ten largest clones represent more than 12% of the sample. This clonotype was counted a few times. Its antigen is currently not known. The record has no base qualities; no much larger clone is one base away. Material: cultured CD8+ T cells from PBMCs, obtained from culture after CMV antigen stimulation. This TCR was sampled from a human donor in good health (CMV status not recorded). Some clones in this sample may be carry-over from other donors' samples.

The base sequence is TGTGCCAGCAGCCCAACCCCCGCGGATACGCAGTATTTT. It codes for CASSPTPADTQYF. Rearrangement joined TRBV7-3 to TRBJ2-3; confidence is insufficient to name the D gene. The V end loses 5 bases and the J end loses 6 bases, and a stretch of 12 bases separates them. There are 13 amino acids in the CDR3, from cysteine to phenylalanine inclusive. Of the read, only the CDR3 DNA is kept; its 39 bases are in frame from base 1. Taken from the germline V gene, the CDR1 and CDR2 loops are SGHTA and FQGTGA.